Sequencing of this T cell receptor (beta chain) was carried out in a study of CXCR3-negative and CXCR3-positive naive CD8 T cells. Study-level points and caveats: With surface CD5 comparable between naive subsets, TCR strength was estimated using properties derived from the TRB CDR3. Similar TRBV-TRBJ usage was seen in naive cells (both CXCR3-negative and CXCR3-positive), but memory cells differed. Compared with CXCR3-negative naive cells, CXCR3-positive naive cells showed more hydrophobic TRB CDR3s.

Regarding this clonotype: Its target is not known.

Libraries of TRB cDNA were made by 5' RACE and carried UMIs. TCRdb reprocessed the 5' RACE reads and keeps a single row for each CDR3 protein, giving no DNA. The sample includes some 54,000 distinct CDR3 sequences. The CDR3 is 14 amino acids. The germline V gene has CDR1 LGHNA and CDR2 YSLEER. V is TRBV4-3 and J is TRBJ1-1; TCRdb's D call, TRBD1, is unchecked because there is no DNA. The sample comprised naive CXCR3+ CD8+ T cells from blood. Specified subset: CD45RO-CCR7+CD27+CD95- naive CD8+ T cells expressing CXCR3 (TNR3+). The receptor was derived from a human donor in good health. Some clones in this sample may be carry-over from other donors' samples. This CDR3 reads CASSPTGKRTEAFF.